This T cell receptor (beta chain) is drawn from a study of early T cells in non-severe SARS-CoV-2 infection. At the level of the study: Unsorted whole-blood RNA was sequenced in bulk, leaving chains unpaired.

Findings and caveats of the study: Lookups in VDJdb leaned toward anti-spike CD8 responses and missed private and CD4 specificities.

Separate cDNA molecules each had unique molecular identifiers attached to them. TCRdb redid the calling of the 5' RACE reads with MiXCR, one entry per CDR3 protein. The sample carries 60,000 or so distinct CDR3 sequences, more than 8.5% recorded once. CDR3 length: 14 residues. V was cut by 6 bases and J by 2 bases, with 14 bases left in between. The V gene's germline CDR1 is MDHEN and CDR2 SYDVKM. This clonotype showed up just a few times. The target antigen is unknown. This clonotype was sampled from an adult who was a healthcare worker with PCR-confirmed SARS-CoV-2 infection or an uninfected control (not recorded which). Sequenced material: whole blood. This sequence joins TRBV28 and TRBJ2-7; D may be TRBD1 (5 bases). The CDR3 reads CASSLTENTYEQYF. CDR3 bases: TGTGCCAGCAGCCTGACAGAGAATACCTACGAGCAGTACTTC. Complete variable domain (other parts from reference TRBV28 and TRBJ2-7): DVKVTQSSRYLVKRTGEKVFLECVQDMDHENMFWYRQDPGLGLRLIYFSYDVKMKEKGDIPEGYSVSREKKERFSLILESASTNQTSMYLCASSLTENTYEQYFGPGTRLTVT.